The T cell receptor beta chain under discussion was sequenced for a study of post-analysis software for immune sequencing data. The TCR beta cDNA libraries carried unique molecular identifiers. Each CDR3 protein gets one entry after TCRdb re-called the PCR reads with MiXCR. The sample includes a few hundred thousand distinct CDR3 sequences, about a third of them seen just once. Study conclusions and caveats: Patients used a few TRBV segments, including TRBV5-6, TRBV5-1 and TRBV20-1, more often than controls.

This CDR3 is 14 amino acids long. Trimming removed 4 bases from V and 7 bases from J, with 16 bases in between. Germline CDR1 is SGHTA and CDR2 is FQGTGA. With regard to this clonotype: Its cognate antigen is unknown.

Material for sequencing was blood. V is TRBV7-3 and J is TRBJ1-2; D might be TRBD1 (6 bases). The clonotype originates from a girl under 18 with multiple sclerosis. In DNA, the CDR3 is TGTGCCAGCAGCTACGACGGGGGGCGAGGTGGCTACACCTTC. This translates into CASSYDGGRGGYTF.